This entry lists 4 T cell receptor beta chains sequenced from one sample in a study of CD8 T cells in Susac syndrome (dated by TCRdb to about 2019). Library preparation was by the immunoSEQ multiplex PCR assay. RNA was extracted using the RNeasy kit, and roughly 0.5 to 1 ug of the RNA was reverse transcribed with random hexamers. Using fastp at Q25 and MiXCR, TCRdb reprocessed the public reads and kept productive beta chains. Rows are combined by CDR3 protein, so each entry shows the most common genes and DNA. This sample lists 75,000 to 80,000 distinct CDR3 sequences; roughly 94% were detected once. The ten largest clonotypes hold about 0.52% of the sample. The sample comprised CD8+ T cells from PBMCs. The receptors derive from a human donor with Susac syndrome.

The chain has TRBV20-1 and TRBJ2-3, with no clear D. There are 14 residues in the CDR3. Germline CDR1 reads DFQATT; CDR2 reads SNEGSKA (reference sequence). V was shortened by 7 bases and J by 3 bases, with 17 bases between the two germline ends. The CDR3 loop reads CSEDEVSHTDTQYF. CDR3 DNA: TGCAGTGAGGACGAGGTTAGCCATACAGATACGCAGTATTTT.

The chain uses TRBV7-9 and TRBJ2-5; no firm D call. V was shortened by 5 bases and J by 2 bases, with 18 bases between the two germline ends. The length of the CDR3 is 16 residues. The germline gives CDR1 SEHNR, CDR2 FQNEAQ (reference sequence). CDR3 nucleotides: TGTGCCAGCAGCGGAGACGGATTGTGGGGACAAGAGACCCAGTACTTC. Encoded protein: CASSGDGLWGQETQYF.

V usage is TRBV5-6 and J usage is TRBJ2-1; TRBD1 or TRBD2 may be the D gene (5 bases each). CDR3 length equals 12 residues. Germline assignment: CDR1 SGHDT and CDR2 YYEEEE. Trimming pared 3 bases from V and 6 bases from J, leaving 7 bases between. The chain's CDR3 is CASSWDRNEQFF. The CDR3 coding sequence is TGTGCCAGCAGCTGGGACCGCAATGAGCAGTTCTTC.

A single count supports this clonotype. The chain joins TRBV4-1 to TRBJ1-1, with D possibly being TRBD1 (5 bases). The germline V gene has CDR1 MGHRA and CDR2 YSYEKL. The CDR3 is made up of 13 amino acids. V shed 6 bases and J shed 0 bases, with 8 bases lying between them. CDR3 coding DNA: TGCGCCAGCAGAAGGGGTATGAACACTGAAGCTTTCTTT. Translation gives CASRRGMNTEAFF.